This TCR beta chain was observed in a study of CD8+ T cells in alopecia areata. General observations from the study: During tofacitinib treatment, many expanded lesional clones remained in scalp and blood.

Germline CDR1 and CDR2: MNHNY and SVGAGI (reference sequence). The CDR3 length is 12 residues. Trimming cost V 4 bases and J 11 bases; bases outside gene matches: 5. cDNA serving as the sequencing template came from extracted, reverse transcribed RNA. The data were produced by immunoSEQ multiplex PCR, yet TCRdb's version contains in-frame clones alone and is incomplete. The repertoire includes approximately 110,000 clones, approximately 54% of them detected once, and less than 15% sits in the top ten. Treatment defined: oral pan-JAK inhibitor, 5-10 mg twice daily. This clone was counted a few times. The antigen is unknown.

The genes are TRBV6-6 and TRBJ1-1; 9 bases map to TRBD1. Sequences were derived from CD8+ T cells sorted from blood, sampled at week 24, from a patient treated with tofacitinib. The clonotype originates from a human donor with alopecia areata. DNA of the CDR3: TGTGCCAGCAGTTGGACAGGGGAGCAGGCTTTCTTT. This encodes CASSWTGEQAFF.